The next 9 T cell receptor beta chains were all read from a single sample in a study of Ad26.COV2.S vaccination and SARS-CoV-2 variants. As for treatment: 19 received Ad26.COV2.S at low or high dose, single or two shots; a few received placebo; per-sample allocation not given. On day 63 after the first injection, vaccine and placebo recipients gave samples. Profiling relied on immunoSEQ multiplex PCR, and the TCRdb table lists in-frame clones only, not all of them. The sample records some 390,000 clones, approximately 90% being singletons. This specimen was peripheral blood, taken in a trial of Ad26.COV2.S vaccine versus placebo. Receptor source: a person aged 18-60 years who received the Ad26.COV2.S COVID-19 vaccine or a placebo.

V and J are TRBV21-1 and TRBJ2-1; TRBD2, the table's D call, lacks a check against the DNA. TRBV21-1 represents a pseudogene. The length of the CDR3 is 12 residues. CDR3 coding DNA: TGTGCCACTTATTGGACTAGTCATGAGCAGTTCTTC. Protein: CATYWTSHEQFF.

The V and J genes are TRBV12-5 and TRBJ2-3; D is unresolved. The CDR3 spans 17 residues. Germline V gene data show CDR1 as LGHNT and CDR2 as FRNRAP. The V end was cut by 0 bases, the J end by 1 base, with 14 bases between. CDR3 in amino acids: CASGLVQGPLGTDTQYF. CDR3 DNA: TGTGCTAGTGGTTTGGTACAAGGGCCCCTGGGCACAGATACGCAGTATTTT.

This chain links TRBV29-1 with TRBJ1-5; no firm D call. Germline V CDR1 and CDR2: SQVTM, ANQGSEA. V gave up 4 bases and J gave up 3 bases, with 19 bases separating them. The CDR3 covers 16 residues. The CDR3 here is CSVVCPALKDNQPQHF. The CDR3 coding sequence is TGCAGCGTTGTTTGCCCCGCTTTGAAAGACAATCAGCCCCAGCATTTT.

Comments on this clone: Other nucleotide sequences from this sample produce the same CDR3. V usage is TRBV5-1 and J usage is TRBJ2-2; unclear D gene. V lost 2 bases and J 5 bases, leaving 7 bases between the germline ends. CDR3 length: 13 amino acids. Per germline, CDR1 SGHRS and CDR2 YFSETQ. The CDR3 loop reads CASSLGNTGELFF. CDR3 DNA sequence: TGCGCCAGCAGCTTAGGCAATACCGGGGAGCTGTTTTTT.

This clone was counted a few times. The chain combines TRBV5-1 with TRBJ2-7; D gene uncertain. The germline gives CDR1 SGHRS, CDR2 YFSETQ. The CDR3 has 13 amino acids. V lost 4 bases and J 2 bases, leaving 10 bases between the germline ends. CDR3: CASSPGSAYEQYF. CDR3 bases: TGCGCCAGCAGCCCTGGCTCGGCCTACGAGCAGTACTTC.

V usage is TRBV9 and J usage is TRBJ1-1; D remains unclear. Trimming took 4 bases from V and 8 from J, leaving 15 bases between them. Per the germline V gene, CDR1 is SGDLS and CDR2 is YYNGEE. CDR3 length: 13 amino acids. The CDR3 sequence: CASSPIPGIEAFF. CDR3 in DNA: TGTGCCAGCAGCCCCATACCGGGGATCGAAGCTTTCTTT.

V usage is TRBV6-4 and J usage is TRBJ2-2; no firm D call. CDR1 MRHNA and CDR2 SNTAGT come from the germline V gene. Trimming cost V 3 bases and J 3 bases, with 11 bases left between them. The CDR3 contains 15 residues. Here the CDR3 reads CASSEGASDTGELFF. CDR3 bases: TGTGCCAGCAGTGAAGGCGCTTCGGACACCGGGGAGCTGTTTTTT.

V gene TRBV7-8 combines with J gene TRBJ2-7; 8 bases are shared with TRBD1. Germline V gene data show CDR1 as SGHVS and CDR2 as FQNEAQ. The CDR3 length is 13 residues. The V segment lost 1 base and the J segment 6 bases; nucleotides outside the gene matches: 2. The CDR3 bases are TGTGCCAGCAGCTTAGGGCAGGGGGCCGAGCAGTACTTC. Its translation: CASSLGQGAEQYF.

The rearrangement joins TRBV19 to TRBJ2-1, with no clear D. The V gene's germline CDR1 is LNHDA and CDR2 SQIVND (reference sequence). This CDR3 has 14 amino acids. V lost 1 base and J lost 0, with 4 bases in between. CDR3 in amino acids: CASSIVASYNEQFF. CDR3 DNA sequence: TGTGCCAGTAGTATAGTAGCCTCCTACAATGAGCAGTTCTTC.